One and the same sample provided the 7 T cell receptor beta chains below, sequenced in a study of CD8 T cells in ankylosing spondylitis. Study observations and caveats: About 8 highly homologous variants made up a TCR beta motif that seemed to typify ankylosing spondylitis blood.

MiXCR, run by TCRdb on the 5' RACE reads, gives a single entry per CDR3 protein. There are 800,000 to 900,000 distinct CDR3 sequences in the sample; roughly 10% occur only once, and around 0.51% lies in the top ten. The antigens of these receptors remain unknown. Sequencing was carried out using blood, either unsorted or a sorted T cell fraction (not recorded which). All receptors derive from a male donor with ankylosing spondylitis.

This clonotype was found a few times. The V and J genes are TRBV21-1 and TRBJ2-3. TRBV21-1 is tagged as a pseudogene. CDR3 size: 13 residues. The CDR3 loop is CASSKKEPDTQYF. The CDR3 DNA reads as TGTGCCAGCAGCAAAAAAGAGCCAGATACGCAGTATTTT.

This clonotype was recorded many times. The gene calls are TRBV6-6 and TRBJ1-1; 7 bases are a match to TRBD1. V trimming: 9 bases; J trimming: 1 base; junction bases outside the gene matches: 5. The CDR3 covers 13 residues. Germline-derived CDR1 and CDR2 are MNHNY and SVGAGI (reference sequence). CDR3 in amino acids: CASRDRPNTEAFF. As DNA, the CDR3 is TGTGCCAGTCGGGACAGACCGAACACTGAAGCTTTCTTT.

This clonotype was seen a handful of times. The chain carries TRBV7-9 and TRBJ2-5; D is perhaps TRBD2 (6 bases). Germline V CDR1 and CDR2: SEHNR, FQNEAQ (reference sequence). The CDR3 is 13 residues long. Trimming left V 5 bases short and J 3 bases short, with 10 bases between. The CDR3 nucleotides are TGTGCCAGCAGCCACGGGGGTGAAGAGACCCAGTACTTC. This sequence encodes CASSHGGEETQYF.

This clonotype was detected only a few times. This chain uses TRBV7-2 with TRBJ2-1; 7 bases agree with TRBD2. The CDR3 runs 14 residues. Germline values: CDR1 SGHTA, CDR2 FQGNSA. Trimming took 7 bases from V and 9 from J; bases not matched to a gene: 12. The CDR3 reads CASNPEQGEGEQFF. CDR3 coding DNA: TGTGCCAGCAACCCCGAGCAAGGGGAGGGTGAGCAGTTCTTC.

In this sample, this clonotype turned up a few times. The CDR3 DNA reads TGTGCCAGCTCACCACCAGGACAGACCGGGGAGCTGTTTTTT. Translated, it gives CASSPPGQTGELFF. V usage is TRBV18 and J usage is TRBJ2-2; possible D gene TRBD1, 6 bases. CDR1 is KGHSH and CDR2 is LQKENI in the germline V gene. CDR3 length: 14 residues. The V end was cut by 0 bases, the J end by 5 bases, with 7 bases between.

In its sample, this clonotype was seen many times. The CDR3 region is CASSFWDRVHEQFF. CDR3 bases: TGTGCCAGCAGTTTCTGGGACAGGGTCCATGAGCAGTTCTTC. The chain carries TRBV12-3 or TRBV12-4 and TRBJ2-1, with 9 bases lining up with TRBD1. The CDR3 runs to 14 residues. V trimming: 3 bases; J trimming: 8 bases; junction bases outside the gene matches: 5.

The rearrangement links TRBV11-2 to TRBJ2-1; the match to TRBD2 covers 10 bases. The germline V gene has CDR1 SGHAT and CDR2 FQNNGV. The CDR3 sequence is 15 residues long. V shed 5 bases and J 7 bases; nucleotides not matched to a gene: 8. Here the CDR3 DNA reads TGTGCCAGCAGCCCTTCTAGCGGGAGTATGAATGAGCAGTTCTTC. Encoded protein: CASSPSSGSMNEQFF.